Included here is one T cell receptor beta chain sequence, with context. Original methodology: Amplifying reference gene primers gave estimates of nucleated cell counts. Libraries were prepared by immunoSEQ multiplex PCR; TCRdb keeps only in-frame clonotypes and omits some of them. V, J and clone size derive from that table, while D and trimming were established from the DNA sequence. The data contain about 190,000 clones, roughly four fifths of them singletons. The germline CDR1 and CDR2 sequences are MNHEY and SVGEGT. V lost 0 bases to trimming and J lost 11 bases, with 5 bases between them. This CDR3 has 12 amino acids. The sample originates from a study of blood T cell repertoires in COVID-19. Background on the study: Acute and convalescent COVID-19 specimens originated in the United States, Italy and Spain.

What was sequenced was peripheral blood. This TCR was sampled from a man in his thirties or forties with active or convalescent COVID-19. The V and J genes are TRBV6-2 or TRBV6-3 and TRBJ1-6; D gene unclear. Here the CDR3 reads CASSYSFAPLHF. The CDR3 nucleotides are TGTGCCAGCAGTTACTCCTTCGCACCCCTCCACTTT.